The 5 T cell receptor beta chains in this list originate from one sample, sequenced in a study of human T cells and chemical hapten exposure. Specified time point: pre-sensitization, week 0. Treatment meaning: therapeutic diphenylcyclopropenone sensitization with weekly scalp DPC. TCRdb recomputed calls from the RACE reads with MiXCR, one row per CDR3 protein. This sample has fewer than 350,000 distinct CDR3 sequences, with around 7% found just once. The sample here was whole blood, taken in connection with sensitization to the hapten diphenylcyclopropenone (DPC). Receptors originate from a man younger than 30 with alopecia areata. Some clones in this sample may be carry-over from other donors' samples.

The chain has TRBV27 and TRBJ2-5; D tentatively reads TRBD1 or TRBD2 (5 bases each). Looked up from germline, CDR1 is MNHEY and CDR2 is SMNVEV (reference sequence). V lost 2 bases and J 2 bases, leaving 15 bases between the germline ends. CDR3 size: 16 residues. CDR3 residues: CASSLLRDGIQETQYF. CDR3 bases: TGTGCCAGCAGTTTACTCCGGGACGGGATACAAGAGACCCAGTACTTC.

This clonotype appeared many times. The V gene is TRBV29-1, the J gene TRBJ2-7, with 7 bases aligning to TRBD2. From germline, CDR1 is SQVTM and CDR2 ANQGSEA. Trimming removed 6 bases from V and 6 bases from J; junction bases left unmatched: 8. The CDR3 runs 12 residues. In DNA form, the CDR3 reads TGCAGCGTACAGTCGGGGGGTGGCGAGCAGTACTTC. It encodes CSVQSGGGEQYF.

The V and J genes are TRBV7-9 and TRBJ1-1; possibly TRBD1 for D (6 bases). The CDR3 length is 14 residues. Per the germline V gene, CDR1 is SEHNR and CDR2 is FQNEAQ (reference sequence). The V gene lost 4 bases and the J gene lost 2 bases, with 11 bases spanning the gap. CDR3 loop: CASSSTDSNTEAFF. CDR3 in DNA: TGTGCCAGCAGCTCGACGGACAGTAACACTGAAGCTTTCTTT.

This clonotype has only a few counts. This chain joins TRBV6-5 and TRBJ1-6, with D possibly being TRBD1 (6 bases). Trimming removed 6 bases at V and 1 base at J, with 16 bases between. The germline V gene encodes CDR1 MNHEY and CDR2 SVGAGI. The CDR3 runs to 17 residues. The CDR3: CASRHLRRGSYNSPLHF. The DNA of the CDR3 is TGTGCCAGCAGACATTTAAGGAGGGGGTCCTATAATTCACCCCTCCACTTT.

Ten or more counts support this clonotype. The J gene is TRBJ2-5, the V gene TRBV29-1; TRBD1 matches 9 bases. The CDR3 length is 13 residues. V gave up 7 bases and J gave up 5 bases; unmatched junction bases: 8. The germline CDR1 and CDR2 sequences are SQVTM and ANQGSEA. The CDR3 coding sequence is TGCAGCGCCATCAAACAGGGGGCCGAGACCCAGTACTTC. Translated: CSAIKQGAETQYF.